This record looks at one T cell receptor beta chain sequence and its context. No antigen is known for it. The source of the sample is a study of STAT3 mutations in large granular lymphocyte leukemia. Libraries were prepared by immunoSEQ multiplex PCR; TCRdb keeps only in-frame clonotypes and omits some of them. The sample lists under 35,000 clones; approximately 83% were seen once. Whole-study results and caveats: In T-cell large granular lymphocyte leukemia, about half of patients showed multiple immunodominant subclonotypes.

The sequence came from a man aged 55 to 70 with T-cell large granular lymphocyte leukemia. Some clones in this sample may be carry-over from other donors' samples. Sample: peripheral blood mononuclear cells.

For the CDR3, the DNA is TGTGCCAGCAGTCGATCAGCGGGATCCGGGGAGCTGTTTTTT. Its protein is CASSRSAGSGELFF. The chain combines TRBV6-5 with TRBJ2-2, with 7 bases matching TRBD2. Germline CDR1 and CDR2: MNHEY and SVGAGI. The CDR3 is 14 residues long. V dropped 5 bases and J dropped 6; count of bases not matched to a gene: 6.